A selection of T cell receptor beta chains follows, all from one sample in a study of blood T cell repertoires in COVID-19. Only in-frame clones appear in the TCRdb table, and some are missing; sequencing was by immunoSEQ multiplex PCR. The sample has approximately 100,000 clones, 85% seen once. Sample: peripheral blood. These receptor sequences come from a man older than 75 with acute or convalescent COVID-19. Each CDR3 is given with its conserved first and last residue. The D gene is left open where the match is weak. Rows may omit the clone size; those that give it use once, few, many or a size class.

NA | NA | TRBV15 | CATSRGSTTEAFF
TRBD1 | NA | TRBV7-9 | CASSLGTGGMGTQYF
NA | NA | TRBV20-1 | CSASFRLGYEQYF
TRBD2 | once | TRBV28 | CASSLSGLATRDEQFF
TRBD2 | NA | TRBV7-3 | CASSPLAGGYEQYF
TRBD1 | NA | TRBV28 | CASSLGGQGVSYTIYF
TRBD1 | once | TRBV6-5 | CASSYPTGTGGYEQYF
TRBD1 | few | TRBV7-9 | CASSLRRQGVSGNTIYF
NA | few | TRBV28 | CASSLARVRDFDEQFF
NA | NA | TRBV12-3/TRBV12-4 | CASRGAGQPQHF
TRBD1 | NA | TRBV28 | CASSPPGTGSHEQYF
NA | NA | TRBV6-5 | CASSYLGQYNEQFF
NA | once | TRBV6-5 | CASSLRRAPNTEAFF
NA | NA | TRBV19 | CASRQTAANYGYTF
NA | NA | TRBV21-1 | CASRSTGDYEQYF
TRBD1 | NA | TRBV10-3 | CAIRGTGGQPQHF
TRBD2 | NA | TRBV4-2 | CASSPGLANYEQYF
NA | few | TRBV30 | CAREEGSYTF
NA | once | TRBV7-2 | CASSLVAWGGNQPQHF
NA | once | TRBV21-1 | CASSKGDRGYGYTF
TRBD1 | NA | TRBV24-1 | CATSDSATGLSTIYF
TRBD2 | NA | TRBV6-5 | CASSFELAGVSDTQYF
NA | NA | TRBV5-5 | CASTRELVDSPLHF
NA | NA | TRBV30 | CAWSVLPGNTGELFF
NA | NA | TRBV19 | CASSIDTDSGANVLTF
NA | NA | TRBV7-3 | CASSLTRVDTEAFF
NA | NA | TRBV4-1 | CASSQGQAGASGNTIYF
NA | NA | TRBV28 | CASSSPRTDSGNTIYF
TRBD1 | few | TRBV7-2 | CASSLLTGDYGYTF
NA | NA | TRBV18 | CASSAGLSETQYF
TRBD1 | few | TRBV4-1 | CASSQSQVRGPMGEQYF
NA | NA | TRBV4-1 | CASSQELENTGELFF
TRBD1 | NA | TRBV10-3 | CAISVQGATYEQYF
NA | NA | TRBV11-3 | CASSLASGCNGYTF
TRBD2 | NA | TRBV5-1 | CASSSTGGSYNEQFF
TRBD1 | once | TRBV5-1 | CASSLAGQGRVNTEAFF
NA | NA | TRBV19 | CASSPRGNWVNTEAFF
TRBD1 | NA | TRBV28 | CADPDRGRDGYTF